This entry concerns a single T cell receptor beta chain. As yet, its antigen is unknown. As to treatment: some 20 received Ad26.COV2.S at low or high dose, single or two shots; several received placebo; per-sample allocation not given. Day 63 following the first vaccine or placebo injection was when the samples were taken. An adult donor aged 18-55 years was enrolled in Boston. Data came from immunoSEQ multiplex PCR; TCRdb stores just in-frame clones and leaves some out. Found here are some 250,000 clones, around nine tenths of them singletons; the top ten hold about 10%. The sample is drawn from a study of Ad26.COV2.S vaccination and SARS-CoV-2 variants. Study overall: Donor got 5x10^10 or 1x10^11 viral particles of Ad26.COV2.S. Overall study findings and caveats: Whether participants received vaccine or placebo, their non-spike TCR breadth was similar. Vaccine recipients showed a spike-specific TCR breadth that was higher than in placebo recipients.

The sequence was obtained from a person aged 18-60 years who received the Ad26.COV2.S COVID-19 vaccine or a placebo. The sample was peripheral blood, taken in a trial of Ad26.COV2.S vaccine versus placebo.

CDR3 in DNA: TGCAGCGTTGAAGATCGTACAGGCTTCCTCTATGGCTACACCTTC. This codes for CSVEDRTGFLYGYTF. The chain has TRBV29-1 and TRBJ1-2; the D gene is possibly TRBD1 (5 bases). Germline V gene lookup returns CDR1 SQVTM and CDR2 ANQGSEA. The CDR3 sequence is 15 residues long. The V end was cut by 0 bases, the J end by 4 bases, with 15 bases between.